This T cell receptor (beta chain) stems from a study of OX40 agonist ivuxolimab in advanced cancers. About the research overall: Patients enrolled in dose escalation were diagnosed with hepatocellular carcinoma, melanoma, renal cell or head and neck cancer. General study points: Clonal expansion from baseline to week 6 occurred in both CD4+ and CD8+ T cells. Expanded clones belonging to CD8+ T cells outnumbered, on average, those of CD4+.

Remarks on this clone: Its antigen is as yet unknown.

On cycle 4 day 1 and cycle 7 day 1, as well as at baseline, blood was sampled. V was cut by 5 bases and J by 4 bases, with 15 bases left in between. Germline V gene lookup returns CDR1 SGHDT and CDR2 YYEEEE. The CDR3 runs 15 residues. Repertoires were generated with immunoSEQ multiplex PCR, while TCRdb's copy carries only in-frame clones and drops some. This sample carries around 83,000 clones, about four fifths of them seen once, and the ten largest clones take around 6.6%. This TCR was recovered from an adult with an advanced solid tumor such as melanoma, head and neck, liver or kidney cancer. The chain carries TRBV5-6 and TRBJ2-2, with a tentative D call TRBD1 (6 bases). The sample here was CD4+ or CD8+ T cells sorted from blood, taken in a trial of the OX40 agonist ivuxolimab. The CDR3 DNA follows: TGTGCCAGCAGAACAGGGAGCGCTCGCACCGGGGAGCTGTTTTTT. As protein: CASRTGSARTGELFF.